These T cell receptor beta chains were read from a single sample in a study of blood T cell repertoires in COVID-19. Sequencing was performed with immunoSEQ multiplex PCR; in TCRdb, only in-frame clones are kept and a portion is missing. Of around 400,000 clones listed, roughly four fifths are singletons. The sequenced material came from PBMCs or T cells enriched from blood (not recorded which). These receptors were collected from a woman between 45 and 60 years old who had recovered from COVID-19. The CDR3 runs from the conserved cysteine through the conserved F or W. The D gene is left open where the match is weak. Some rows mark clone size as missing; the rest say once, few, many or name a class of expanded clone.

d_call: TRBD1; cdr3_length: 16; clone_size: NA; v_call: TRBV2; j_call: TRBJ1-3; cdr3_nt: TGTGCCAGCAGTGGGGAGAGACAGGGCCCGGGAAACACCATATATTTT; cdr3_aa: CASSGERQGPGNTIYF
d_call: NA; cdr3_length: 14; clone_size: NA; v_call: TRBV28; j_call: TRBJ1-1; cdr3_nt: TGTGCCAGCAGTTTAGCAGGGCGGAACACTGAAGCTTTCTTT; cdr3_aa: CASSLAGRNTEAFF
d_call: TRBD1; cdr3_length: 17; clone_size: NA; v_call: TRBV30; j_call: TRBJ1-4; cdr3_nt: TGTGCCGGCAGGACGCGCGGACAGGGTGCAACTAATGAAAAACTGTTTTTT; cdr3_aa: CAGRTRGQGATNEKLFF
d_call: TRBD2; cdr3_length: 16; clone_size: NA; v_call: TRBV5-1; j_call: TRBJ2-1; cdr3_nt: TGCGCCAGCAGCTGGGCCCTAGCGGGAGGGCCCAATGAGCAGTTCTTC; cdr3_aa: CASSWALAGGPNEQFF
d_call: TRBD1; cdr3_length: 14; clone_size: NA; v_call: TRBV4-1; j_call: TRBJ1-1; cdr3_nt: TGCGCCAGCAGCCAAGTTAACTCAGGGGGCTGGGCTTTCTTT; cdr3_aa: CASSQVNSGGWAFF
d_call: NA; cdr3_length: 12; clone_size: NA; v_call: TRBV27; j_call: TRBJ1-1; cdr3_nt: TGTGCCAGCAGGTCTCAACAGTTTGAAGCTTTCTTT; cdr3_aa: CASRSQQFEAFF
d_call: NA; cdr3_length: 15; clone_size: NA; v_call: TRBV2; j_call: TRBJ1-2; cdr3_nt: TGTGCCAGCAGCCAATCCGACGGGATGGCCTATGGCTACACCTTC; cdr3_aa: CASSQSDGMAYGYTF
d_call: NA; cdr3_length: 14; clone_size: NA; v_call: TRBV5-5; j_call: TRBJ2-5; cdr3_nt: TGTGCCAGCAGTCTTCCCCAGGGCCAAGAGACCCAGTACTTC; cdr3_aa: CASSLPQGQETQYF
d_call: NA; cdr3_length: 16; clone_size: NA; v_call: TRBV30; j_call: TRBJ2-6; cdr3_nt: TGTGCCTGCACCATCGGGGAACACTCTGGGGCCAACGTCCTGACTTTC; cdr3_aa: CACTIGEHSGANVLTF
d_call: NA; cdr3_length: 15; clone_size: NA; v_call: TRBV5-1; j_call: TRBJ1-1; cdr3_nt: TGCGCCAGCAGCTTGGGGTGGGGAGAGAACACTGAAGCTTTCTTT; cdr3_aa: CASSLGWGENTEAFF
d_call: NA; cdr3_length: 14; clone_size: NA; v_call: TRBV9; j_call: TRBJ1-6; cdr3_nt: TGTGCCAGCAGCAATGATGGCAGGGGCGACCCCCTCCACTTT; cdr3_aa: CASSNDGRGDPLHF
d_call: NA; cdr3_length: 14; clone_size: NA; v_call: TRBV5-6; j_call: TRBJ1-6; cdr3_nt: TGTGCCAGCAGCCCCCTGAGGGATAATTCACCCCTCCACTTT; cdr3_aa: CASSPLRDNSPLHF
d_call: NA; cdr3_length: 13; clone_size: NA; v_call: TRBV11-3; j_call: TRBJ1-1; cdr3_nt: TGTGCCAGCAGCTCGCAGGGGTACACTGAAGCTTTCTTT; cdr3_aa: CASSSQGYTEAFF
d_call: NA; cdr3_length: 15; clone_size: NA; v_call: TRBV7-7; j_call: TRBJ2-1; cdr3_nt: TGTGCCAGCAGCGTTCGAGCGGGCACCTACAATGAGCAGTTCTTC; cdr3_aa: CASSVRAGTYNEQFF
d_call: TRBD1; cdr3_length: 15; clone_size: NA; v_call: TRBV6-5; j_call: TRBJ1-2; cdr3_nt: TGTGCCAGCAGTACGACAGGGGGCCCCCTCTATGGCTACACCTTC; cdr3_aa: CASSTTGGPLYGYTF
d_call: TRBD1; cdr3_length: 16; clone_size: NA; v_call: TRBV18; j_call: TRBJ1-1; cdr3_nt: TGTGCCAGCTCACGGGACAGGGATATTCGGAACACTGAAGCTTTCTTT; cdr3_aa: CASSRDRDIRNTEAFF
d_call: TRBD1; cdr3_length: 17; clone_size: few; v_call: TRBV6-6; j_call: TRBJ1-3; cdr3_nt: TGTGCCAGCAGTCGAGGGGGCCCGCTCCCTCCTGGAAACACCATATATTTT; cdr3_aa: CASSRGGPLPPGNTIYF
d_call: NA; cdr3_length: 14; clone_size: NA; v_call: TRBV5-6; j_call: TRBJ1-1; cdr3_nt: TGTGCCAGCAGCTTTCGGGGTTTGAACACTGAAGCTTTCTTT; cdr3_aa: CASSFRGLNTEAFF
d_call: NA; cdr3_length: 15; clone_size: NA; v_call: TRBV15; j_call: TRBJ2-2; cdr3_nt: TGTGCCACCAGCCAAGACATGATCAGCACCGGGGAGCTGTTTTTT; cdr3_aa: CATSQDMISTGELFF
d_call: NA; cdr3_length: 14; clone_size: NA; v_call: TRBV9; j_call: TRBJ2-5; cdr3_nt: TGTGCCAGCAGCCGAGGATCCGGTGGAGAGACCCAGTACTTC; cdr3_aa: CASSRGSGGETQYF
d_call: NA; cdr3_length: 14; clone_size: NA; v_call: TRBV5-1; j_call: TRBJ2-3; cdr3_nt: TGCGCCAGCAGCTCCTTCTCTAGCACAGATACGCAGTATTTT; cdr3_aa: CASSSFSSTDTQYF
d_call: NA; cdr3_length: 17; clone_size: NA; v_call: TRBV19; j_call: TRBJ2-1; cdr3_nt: TGTGCCAGTAGTATCCCCAGCGGAAGTAGCTCCTACAATGAGCAGTTCTTC; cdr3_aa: CASSIPSGSSSYNEQFF
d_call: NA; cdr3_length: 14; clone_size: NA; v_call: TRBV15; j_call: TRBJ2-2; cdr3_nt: TGTGCCACCAGCAGAGTGTCCCTTCCCGGGGAGCTGTTTTTT; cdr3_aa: CATSRVSLPGELFF
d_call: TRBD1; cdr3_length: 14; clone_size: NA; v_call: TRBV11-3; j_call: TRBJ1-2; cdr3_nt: TGTGCCAGCAGCCCCCAAACAGGGGGTTGGGACTACACCTTC; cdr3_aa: CASSPQTGGWDYTF
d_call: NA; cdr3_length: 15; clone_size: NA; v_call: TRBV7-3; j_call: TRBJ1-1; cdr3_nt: TGTGCCAGCAGCTTACAGGGCCGGGCGACGGATGAAGCTTTCTTT; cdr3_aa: CASSLQGRATDEAFF
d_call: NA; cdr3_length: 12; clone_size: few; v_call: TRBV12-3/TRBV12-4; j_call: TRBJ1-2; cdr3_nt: TGTGCCAGCAGTTCCCCAGGGGCGGGCTACACCTTC; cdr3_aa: CASSSPGAGYTF
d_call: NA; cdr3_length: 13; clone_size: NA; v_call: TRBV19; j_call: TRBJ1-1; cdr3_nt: TGTGCCAGTAGCACTTCGACAGAAACTGAAGCTTTCTTT; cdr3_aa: CASSTSTETEAFF
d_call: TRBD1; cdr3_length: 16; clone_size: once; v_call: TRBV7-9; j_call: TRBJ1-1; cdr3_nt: TGTGCCAGCAGCCCCGGGACAGGGTGGCGGAACACTGAAGCTTTCTTT; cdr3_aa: CASSPGTGWRNTEAFF
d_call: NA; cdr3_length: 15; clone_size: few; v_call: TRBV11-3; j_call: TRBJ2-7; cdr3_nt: TGTGCCAGCAGCTTAGATCGGAGCATTCCCTACGAGCAGTACTTC; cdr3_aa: CASSLDRSIPYEQYF
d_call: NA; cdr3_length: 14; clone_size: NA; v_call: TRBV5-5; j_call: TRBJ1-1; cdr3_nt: TGTGCCAGCAGCTTGGATCCTCAGGGAGCGGGAGCTTTCTTT; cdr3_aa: CASSLDPQGAGAFF
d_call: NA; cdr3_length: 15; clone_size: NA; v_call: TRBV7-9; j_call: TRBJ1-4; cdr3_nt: TGTGCCAGCAGCCGTCAAGAGACAACTAATGAAAAACTGTTTTTT; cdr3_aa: CASSRQETTNEKLFF
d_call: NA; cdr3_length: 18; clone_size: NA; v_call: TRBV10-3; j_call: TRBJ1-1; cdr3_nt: TGTGCCATCAGTGAGTCGATAGCGTGGGGGAGGGGGAACACTGAAGCTTTCTTT; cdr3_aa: CAISESIAWGRGNTEAFF
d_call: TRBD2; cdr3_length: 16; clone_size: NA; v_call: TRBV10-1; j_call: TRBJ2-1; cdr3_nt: TGCGCCAGCAGTGAGTCCAGCGGGAGGGCATACAATGAGCAGTTCTTC; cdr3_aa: CASSESSGRAYNEQFF
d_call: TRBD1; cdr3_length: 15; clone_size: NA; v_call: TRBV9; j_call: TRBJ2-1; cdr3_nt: TGTGCCAGCAGCGCCCGGGACAGGGTCCTGAATGAGCAGTTCTTC; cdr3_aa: CASSARDRVLNEQFF
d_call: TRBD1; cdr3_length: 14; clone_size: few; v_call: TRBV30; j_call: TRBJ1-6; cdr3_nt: TGTGCCTGGAGAATGACAGGGGTATGGTCACCCCTCCACTTT; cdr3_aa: CAWRMTGVWSPLHF
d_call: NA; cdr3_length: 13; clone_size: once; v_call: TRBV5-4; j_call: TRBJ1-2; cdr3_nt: TGTGCCACTACAGGGAGCGGTGACTATGGCTACACCTTC; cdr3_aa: CATTGSGDYGYTF
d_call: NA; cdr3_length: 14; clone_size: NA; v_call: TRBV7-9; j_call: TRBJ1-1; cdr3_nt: TGTGCCAGCAGCCCCTCGGTAGGAGGCACTGAAGCTTTCTTT; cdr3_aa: CASSPSVGGTEAFF
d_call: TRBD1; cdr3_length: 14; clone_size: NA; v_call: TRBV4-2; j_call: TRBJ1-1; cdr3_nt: TGTGCCAGCAGCCAAGAGGGACAGGTCCCCGAAGCTTTCTTT; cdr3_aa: CASSQEGQVPEAFF
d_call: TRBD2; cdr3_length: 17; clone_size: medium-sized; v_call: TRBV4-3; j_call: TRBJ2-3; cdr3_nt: TGCGCCAGCAGCCAAGATTTGGGAGCGGGGCCCCTTGGGACGCAGTATTTT; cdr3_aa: CASSQDLGAGPLGTQYF
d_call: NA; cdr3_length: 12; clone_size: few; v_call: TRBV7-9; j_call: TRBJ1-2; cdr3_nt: TGTGCCAGCAGCTTGGGCAGCTATGGCTACACCTTC; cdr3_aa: CASSLGSYGYTF
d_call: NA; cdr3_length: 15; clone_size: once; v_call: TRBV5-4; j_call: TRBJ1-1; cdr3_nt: TGTGCCAGCAGCACTGGACAGACAGCGAACACTGAAGCTTTCTTT; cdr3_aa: CASSTGQTANTEAFF
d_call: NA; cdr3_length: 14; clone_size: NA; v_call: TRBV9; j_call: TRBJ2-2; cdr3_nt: TGTGCCAGCAGCCCCGCCGGGAAAACCGGGGAGCTGTTTTTT; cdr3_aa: CASSPAGKTGELFF
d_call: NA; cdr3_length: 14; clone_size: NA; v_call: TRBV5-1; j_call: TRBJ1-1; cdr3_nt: TGCGCCAGCAGCTTGAGCCTAACAGGATTCGGAGCTTTCTTT; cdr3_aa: CASSLSLTGFGAFF
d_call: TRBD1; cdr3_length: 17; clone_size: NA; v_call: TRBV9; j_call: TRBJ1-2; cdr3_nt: TGTGCCAGCAGCGTAGATGGGACAGGGGGCTCGTCGTCTGGCTACACCTTC; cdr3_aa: CASSVDGTGGSSSGYTF
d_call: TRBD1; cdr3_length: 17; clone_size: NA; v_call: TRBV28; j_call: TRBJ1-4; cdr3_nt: TGTGCCAGCAGTTTACGACAGGGGTTAGGTCGTAATGAAAAACTGTTTTTT; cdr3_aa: CASSLRQGLGRNEKLFF
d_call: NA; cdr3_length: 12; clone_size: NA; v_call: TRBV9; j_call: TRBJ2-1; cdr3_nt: TGTGCCAGCAGCCCTTCGTACAATGAGCAGTTCTTC; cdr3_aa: CASSPSYNEQFF
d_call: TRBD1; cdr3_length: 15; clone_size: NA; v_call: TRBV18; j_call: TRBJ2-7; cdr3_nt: TGTGCCAGCTCACCGACCGGGACAGGGATCTACGAGCAGTACTTC; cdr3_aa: CASSPTGTGIYEQYF
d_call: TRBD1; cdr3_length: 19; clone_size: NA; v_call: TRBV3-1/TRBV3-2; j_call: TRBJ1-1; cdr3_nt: TGTGCCAGCAGCCACCACCCCGGGACAGGGGTTTCTATGAACACTGAAGCTTTCTTT; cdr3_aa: CASSHHPGTGVSMNTEAFF
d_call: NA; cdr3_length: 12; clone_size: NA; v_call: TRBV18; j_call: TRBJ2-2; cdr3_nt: TGTGCCAGCTCGTGGCTAGGCGGGGAGCTGTTTTTT; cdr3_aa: CASSWLGGELFF
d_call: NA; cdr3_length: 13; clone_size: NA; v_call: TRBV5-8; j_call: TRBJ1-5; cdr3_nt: TGTGCCAGCAGCGTCTCAGGCAATCAGCCCCAGCATTTT; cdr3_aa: CASSVSGNQPQHF
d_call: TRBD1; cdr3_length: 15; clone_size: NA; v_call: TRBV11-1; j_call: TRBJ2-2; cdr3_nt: TGTGCCAGCAGCGAAGACAGGGGTTGGACCGGGGAGCTGTTTTTT; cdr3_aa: CASSEDRGWTGELFF
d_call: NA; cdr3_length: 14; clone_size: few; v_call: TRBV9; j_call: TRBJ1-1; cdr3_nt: TGTGCCAGCAGCGTAGGGGGCGCCCATTCTGAAGCTTTCTTT; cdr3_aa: CASSVGGAHSEAFF
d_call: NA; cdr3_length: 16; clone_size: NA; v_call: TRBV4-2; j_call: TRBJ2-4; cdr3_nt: TGTGCCAGCAGCCAAGACTCAGATCTAGCCAAAAACATTCAGTACTTC; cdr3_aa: CASSQDSDLAKNIQYF